This T cell receptor beta chain was captured by sequencing in a study of spatial heterogeneity in lung cancer. Study-level results: Within tumors, counts of expanded alpha and beta TCRs tracked tumor mutation counts.

This clonotype occurred many times. Its antigen is currently unknown. TCRdb independently ran MiXCR on the 5' RACE reads; one entry per CDR3 protein. Of about 100,000 distinct CDR3 sequences listed, 3.5% to 5% were seen once; the top ten hold approximately 22%. Documented time point: sample taken at primary tumor resection. Between the trimmed V and J ends, which lost 5 bases and 7 bases, there was a span of 12 bases. The germline gives CDR1 MDHEN, CDR2 SYDVKM. The CDR3 is 12 amino acids. This clonotype was sampled from a male donor with early-stage non-small cell lung cancer. The starting material was lung tumor tissue, obtained at surgery. The chain links TRBV28 to TRBJ2-7; weak D call: TRBD2 (5 bases). CDR3 sequence reads: CASSPDWREQYF. The CDR3 coding sequence is TGTGCCAGCAGTCCCGATTGGAGGGAGCAGTACTTC.